This T cell receptor beta chain emerged from a study of blood T cell repertoires in COVID-19. The junction had 11 bases not matched to a gene; V was cut back by 2 bases and J by 8 bases. The CDR3 covers 16 residues. In germline, CDR1 is SGHRS, CDR2 YFSETQ. In the source study's methods: Using reference gene primer amplification, nucleated cell counts were estimated. The data were produced by immunoSEQ multiplex PCR, yet TCRdb's version contains in-frame clones alone and is incomplete. V, J and clone size were drawn from that table, and D and trimming were deduced from the DNA. Of about 26,000 clones detected, roughly 70% appear once; the ten largest clones hold 7.3%.

The sample taken for sequencing was peripheral blood. This chain joins TRBV5-1 and TRBJ2-2, with 8 bases lining up with TRBD2. The origin of this receptor is a man aged 55 to 69 with active or convalescent COVID-19. In nucleotides, the CDR3 is TGCGCCAGCAGCTTTCATCGCGGGACTAGTCAAGGGGAGCTGTTTTTT. It codes for CASSFHRGTSQGELFF. The full variable domain, in which reference TRBV5-1 and TRBJ2-2 provide the parts outside the CDR3, is KAGVTQTPRYLIKTRGQQVTLSCSPISGHRSVSWYQQTPGQGLQFLFEYFSETQRNKGNFPGRFSGRQFSNSRSEMNVSTLELGDSALYLCASSFHRGTSQGELFFGEGSRLTVL.